One and the same sample provided the 15 T cell receptor beta chains below, sequenced in a study of control samples from healthy donors and cancer patients. Sequencing was performed with immunoSEQ multiplex PCR; in TCRdb, only in-frame clones are kept and a portion is missing. The sample consists of more than 35,000 clones, about 95% of them appearing once. Sequencing was carried out using blood. The source of these receptors is a man in his sixties in good health.

V gene TRBV11-2 combines with J gene TRBJ2-7; D is perhaps TRBD1 or TRBD2 (5 bases each). The germline V gene encodes CDR1 SGHAT and CDR2 FQNNGV. Deletions cut 4 bases from V and 6 bases from J, with 19 bases between. This CDR3 is 15 amino acids long. The CDR3 region is CASSYRQGPQAEQYF. The CDR3 DNA reads as TGTGCCAGCAGCTACCGCCAGGGACCCCAGGCCGAGCAGTACTTC.

This chain uses TRBV11-2 with TRBJ1-1; the match to TRBD1 covers 10 bases. The CDR3 has 15 residues. Germline V lookup: CDR1 SGHAT, CDR2 FQNNGV. V lost 0 bases to trimming and J lost 7 bases; unmatched junction nucleotides: 5. CDR3 bases: TGTGCCAGCAGCTTAGATGGGGGACAGGGGAATGAAGCTTTCTTT. Encoded protein: CASSLDGGQGNEAFF.

V and J are TRBV12-3 or TRBV12-4 and TRBJ1-3; perhaps TRBD1 as D (5 bases). This CDR3 is 12 amino acids long. In DNA form, the CDR3 reads TGTGGCACACAGGACTCTGGAAACACCATATATTTT. Translated, it gives CGTQDSGNTIYF.

This sequence joins TRBV11-3 and TRBJ2-5; D possibly uses TRBD1 or TRBD2 (6 bases each). The germline V gene encodes CDR1 SGHNT and CDR2 YENEEA. V was pared by 3 bases and J by 5 bases, with 10 bases between. The CDR3 spans 13 residues. CDR3 amino acids: CASSFRRGETQYF. CDR3 bases: TGTGCCAGCAGCTTCAGGAGGGGGGAGACCCAGTACTTC.

The chain employs TRBV10-3 and TRBJ1-2, with TRBD1 as a possible D gene (5 bases). The CDR3 totals 14 residues. V shed 2 bases and J shed 4 bases, with 11 bases lying between them. Germline CDR1 ENHRY, CDR2 SYGVKD. In nucleotides, the CDR3 is TGTGCCATCAGTGAGGCCCAAGGGGTCTATGGCTACACCTTC. Amino acid sequence: CAISEAQGVYGYTF.

The J gene is TRBJ2-1, the V gene TRBV7-9; 8 positions agree with TRBD2. V shed 5 bases and J 6 bases; nucleotides not matched to a gene: 6. The CDR3 is 14 residues long. Germline V gene sequence: CDR1 SEHNR, CDR2 FQNEAQ (reference sequence). The CDR3 DNA is TGTGCCAGCAGCCTTAGCGGGAATTCCAATGAGCAGTTCTTC. The encoded protein is CASSLSGNSNEQFF.

The V gene is TRBV18, the J gene TRBJ2-1; perhaps TRBD1 as D (8 bases). Between the trimmed V and J ends, which lost 2 bases and 0 bases, there was a span of 11 bases. The CDR3 extends over 16 amino acids. The V gene's germline CDR1 is KGHSH and CDR2 LQKENI. The CDR3: CASSPTGGGSYNEQFF. CDR3 DNA sequence: TGTGCCAGCTCACCAACAGGGGGGGGCTCCTACAATGAGCAGTTCTTC.

The sample holds one count of this clone. The CDR3 DNA follows: TGTGCCAGCAGCTTATGGTCCGAGGCCCTCCACTTT. It codes for CASSLWSEALHF. This sequence joins TRBV7-2 and TRBJ1-6; no clear D gene. CDR1 and CDR2 (germline): SGHTA, FQGNSA. CDR3 length: 12 residues. Trimming shortened V by 2 bases and J by 14 bases, and 10 bases separated the two germline ends.

This clone was picked up one time. The genes are TRBV19 and TRBJ2-1, with TRBD1 matching 7 bases. The V gene's germline CDR1 is LNHDA and CDR2 SQIVND (reference sequence). The CDR3 runs 16 residues. The J segment lost 4 bases and the V segment lost 3 bases, leaving 9 bases of the junction unmatched. The DNA for the CDR3 is TGTGCCAGTAGTATCGTGACAGGGATGGGGTACAATGAGCAGTTCTTC. It is translated as CASSIVTGMGYNEQFF.

This chain joins TRBV14 and TRBJ2-7; TRBD2 might be the D (6 bases). Per the germline V gene, CDR1 is SGHDN and CDR2 is FVKESK. This CDR3 has 15 residues. Trimming took off 3 bases at V and 6 bases at J, with 18 bases between the two ends. CDR3 bases: TGTGCCAGCAGCCATAGAGGAGGGCCACGGGGCGAGCAGTACTTC. Translating it yields CASSHRGGPRGEQYF.

V is TRBV15 and J is TRBJ1-5; TRBD1 is a possible D gene (5 bases). The CDR3 has 15 residues. V was shortened by 1 base and J by 5 bases, with 12 bases between the two germline ends. The germline gives CDR1 LNHNV, CDR2 YYDKDF (reference sequence). CDR3 sequence: CATSRGRDWDQPQHF. CDR3 DNA: TGTGCCACCAGCAGAGGGCGGGACTGGGATCAGCCCCAGCATTTT.

The genes are TRBV30 and TRBJ1-4, with D unclear. The V end was cut by 7 bases, the J end by 4 bases, with 13 bases between. CDR1 GTSNPN and CDR2 SVGIG come from the germline V gene (reference sequence). The CDR3 is made up of 13 amino acids. The CDR3 DNA follows: TGTGCCTTGGGGATAGCGTATAATGAAAAACTGTTTTTT. It translates to CALGIAYNEKLFF.

The chain joins TRBV5-1 to TRBJ2-3, with 9 bases identical to TRBD2. The CDR3 runs to 14 residues. With 3 bases clipped from V and 3 bases from J, the junction kept 2 bases outside the gene matches. The V gene's germline CDR1 is SGHRS and CDR2 YFSETQ. Written as DNA, the CDR3 is TGCGCCAGCAGCTCCGGACTAGCGACAGATACGCAGTATTTT. It specifies CASSSGLATDTQYF.

This chain joins TRBV27 and TRBJ2-7, with a weak D call TRBD1 (6 bases). Deletions cut 5 bases from V and 0 bases from J, with 14 bases between. CDR1 is MNHEY and CDR2 is SMNVEV in the germline V gene (reference sequence). The CDR3 covers 15 residues. The CDR3 DNA follows: TGTGCCAGCAGTCGAACAAGACAGGCCTCCTACGAGCAGTACTTC. It codes for CASSRTRQASYEQYF.

J is TRBJ2-4 and V is TRBV10-2, with TRBD2 as a possible D gene (6 bases). The CDR3 spans 13 residues. Germline V CDR1 and CDR2: WSHSY, SAAADI. The V end lost 6 bases, the J end lost 6 bases, and 12 bases lay between the germline ends. CDR3 sequence: CASSGSEGNIQYF. Written as DNA, the CDR3 is TGCGCCAGCAGCGGTTCGGAGGGAAACATTCAGTACTTC.